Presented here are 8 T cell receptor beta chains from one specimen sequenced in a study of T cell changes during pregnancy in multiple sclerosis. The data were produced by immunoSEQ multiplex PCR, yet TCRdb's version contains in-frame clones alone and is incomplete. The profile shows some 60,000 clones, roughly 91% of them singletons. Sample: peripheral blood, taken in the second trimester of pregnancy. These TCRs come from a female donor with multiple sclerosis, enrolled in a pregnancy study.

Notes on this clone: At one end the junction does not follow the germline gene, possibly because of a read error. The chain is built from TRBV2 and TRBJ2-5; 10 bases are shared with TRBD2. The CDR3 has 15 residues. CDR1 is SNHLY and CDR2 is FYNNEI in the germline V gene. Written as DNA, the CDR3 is TGTGCCAGCATTGAAAGAAGCGGGGGGGCGGAGACCCAGTACTTC. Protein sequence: CASIERSGGAETQYF.

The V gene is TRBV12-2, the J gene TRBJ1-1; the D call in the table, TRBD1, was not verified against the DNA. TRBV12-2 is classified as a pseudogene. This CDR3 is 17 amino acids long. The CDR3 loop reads CASRGTGASIINTEAFF. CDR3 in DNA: TGTGCAAGTCGCGGGACAGGGGCGTCAATTATAAACACTGAAGCTTTCTTT.

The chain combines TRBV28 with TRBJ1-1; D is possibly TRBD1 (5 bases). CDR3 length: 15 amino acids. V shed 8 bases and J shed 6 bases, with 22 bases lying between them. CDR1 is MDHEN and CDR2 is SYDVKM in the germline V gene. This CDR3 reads CASFNLIWGGPEAFF. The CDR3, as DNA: TGTGCCAGCTTCAACCTAATCTGGGGGGGTCCTGAAGCTTTCTTT. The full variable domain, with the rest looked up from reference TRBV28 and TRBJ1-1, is DVKVTQSSRYLVKRTGEKVFLECVQDMDHENMFWYRQDPGLGLRLIYFSYDVKMKEKGDIPEGYSVSREKKERFSLILESASTNQTSMYLCASFNLIWGGPEAFFGQGTRLTVV.

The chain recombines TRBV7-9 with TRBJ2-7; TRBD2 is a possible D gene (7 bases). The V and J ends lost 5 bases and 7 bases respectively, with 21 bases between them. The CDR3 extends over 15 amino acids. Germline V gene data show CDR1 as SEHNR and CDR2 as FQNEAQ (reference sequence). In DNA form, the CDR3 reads TGTGCCAGCAGCGGGTGGGGGGGCCCGTTGAAAGAGCAGTACTTC. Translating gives CASSGWGGPLKEQYF.

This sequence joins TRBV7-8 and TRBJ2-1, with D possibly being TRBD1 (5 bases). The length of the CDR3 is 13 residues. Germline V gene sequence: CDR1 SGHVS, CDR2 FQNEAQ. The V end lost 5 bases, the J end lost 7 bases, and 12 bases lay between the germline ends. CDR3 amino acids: CASSPPRDNEQFF. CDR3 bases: TGTGCCAGCAGCCCTCCCAGGGATAATGAGCAGTTCTTC.

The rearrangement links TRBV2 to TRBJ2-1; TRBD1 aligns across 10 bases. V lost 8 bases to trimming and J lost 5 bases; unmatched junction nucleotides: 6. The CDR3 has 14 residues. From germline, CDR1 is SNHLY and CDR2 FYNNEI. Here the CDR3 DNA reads TGTGCCAGCGGAGGGACAGGGGCCCACAATGAGCAGTTCTTC. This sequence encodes CASGGTGAHNEQFF.

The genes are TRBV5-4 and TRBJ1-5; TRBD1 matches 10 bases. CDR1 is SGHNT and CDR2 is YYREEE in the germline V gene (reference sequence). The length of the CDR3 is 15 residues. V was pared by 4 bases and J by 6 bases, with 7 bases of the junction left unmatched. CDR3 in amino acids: CASSADRGRGQPQHF. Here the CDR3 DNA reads TGTGCCAGCAGCGCAGACAGGGGGCGCGGTCAGCCCCAGCATTTT.

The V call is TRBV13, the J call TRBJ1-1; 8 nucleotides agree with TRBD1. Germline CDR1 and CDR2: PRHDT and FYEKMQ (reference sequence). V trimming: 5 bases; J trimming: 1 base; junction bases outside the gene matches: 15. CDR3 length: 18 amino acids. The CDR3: CASSQIQGVLNWNTEAFF. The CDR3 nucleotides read TGTGCCAGCAGCCAAATACAGGGGGTATTAAACTGGAACACTGAAGCTTTCTTT.